Ten or more counts support the clone carrying this T cell receptor (beta chain). What it recognizes is unknown. All of the isolated RNA was reverse transcribed, so expressed TCRB transcripts were sequenced. Using immunoSEQ multiplex PCR, the repertoire was profiled, and TCRdb retains in-frame clones only, with some absent. The sample shows about 120,000 clones, 15% to 20% of them seen only once. This sample was taken from a study of beta chain features in type 1 diabetes. Findings of the study overall: Patients showed naive, central memory and Treg TCRB repertoires that appeared more similar than those of healthy donors. HLA effects on TCRB rearrangement stayed unresolved here. A moderate, significant TCRB CDR3 shortening appeared in type 1 diabetes across four CD4+ subsets.

Trimming took off 4 bases at V and 5 bases at J, with 12 bases between the two ends. Germline CDR1 and CDR2: MGHDK and SYGVNS. CDR3 size: 14 residues. The sequence was collected from a man between 18 and 35 years old with type 1 diabetes. This sequence joins TRBV25-1 and TRBJ2-1; D ambiguous. Sequencing was performed on central memory CD4+ T cells from blood. Here the CDR3 reads CASSVGYGDNEQFF. CDR3 bases: TGTGCCAGCAGTGTGGGGTATGGTGACAATGAGCAGTTCTTC.